The subject of this entry is one TCR beta chain. Trimming cost V 4 bases and J 2 bases, with 24 bases left between them. CDR1 is SGHVS, CDR2 FQNEAQ, per germline. The CDR3 contains 18 residues. The data belong to a study of glioma-infiltrating T cells after dendritic cell vaccination. For the study at large: Patients received autologous tumor lysate-pulsed dendritic cell vaccination between the early 2000s and the early 2010s. Dendritic cell vaccine was injected intradermally three times, biweekly.

Some clones are missing from TCRdb's copy, which holds only in-frame ones; the method was immunoSEQ multiplex PCR. The sample lists some 91,000 clones, about 81% occurring once. Time point here: after dendritic cell vaccination, including at tumor progression/relapse. The input for sequencing was blood, taken after dendritic cell vaccination. This sequence joins TRBV7-8 and TRBJ2-7; possible D gene TRBD2, 6 bases. This clonotype originated in a human donor with glioblastoma. DNA for the CDR3: TGTGCCAGCAGCTCGCCGGGACTCCGACGAGGCAAAACCTACGAGCAGTACTTC. As protein: CASSSPGLRRGKTYEQYF.